The 27 T cell receptor beta chains presented below share a single source sample, sequenced in a study of T cell responses to AZD1222 COVID-19 vaccine. Libraries were prepared by immunoSEQ multiplex PCR; TCRdb keeps only in-frame clonotypes and omits some of them. The sample has fewer than 120,000 clones, about 94% seen once. The specimen was peripheral blood, collected 28 days after the second AZD1222 dose. These receptors all stem from an adult who received the AZD1222 COVID-19 vaccine.

This chain uses TRBV2 with TRBJ1-5; the match to TRBD1 covers 10 bases. The J segment lost 0 bases and the V segment lost 6 bases, leaving 5 bases of the junction unmatched. CDR3 size: 16 residues. Germline V CDR1 and CDR2: SNHLY, FYNNEI. CDR3 in DNA: TGTGCCAGCAGCGAGGACAGGGGGTTTAGCAATCAGCCCCAGCATTTT. Amino acids: CASSEDRGFSNQPQHF. Drawing the rest from reference TRBV2 and TRBJ1-5, the complete variable domain is EPEVTQTPSHQVTQMGQEVILRCVPISNHLYFYWYRQILGQKVEFLVSFYNNEISEKSEIFDDQFSVERPDGSNFTLKIRSTKLEDSAMYFCASSEDRGFSNQPQHFGDGTRLSIL.

The genes are TRBV28 and TRBJ2-1, with 9 nucleotides matching TRBD1. The V gene's germline CDR1 is MDHEN and CDR2 SYDVKM. This CDR3 has 15 residues. The V and J ends lost 4 bases and 5 bases, in that order; junction bases with no gene match: 6. This chain's CDR3 is CASSSPGQGNNEQFF. The CDR3 DNA reads TGTGCCAGCAGTTCACCGGGACAGGGTAACAATGAGCAGTTCTTC.

The genes are TRBV6-5 and TRBJ1-5; D uncertain. Trimming cost V 2 bases and J 6 bases, with 8 bases left between them. Per germline, CDR1 MNHEY and CDR2 SVGAGI. CDR3 length: 13 residues. The CDR3 region is CASSYRVAQPQHF. The CDR3 DNA is TGTGCCAGCAGTTACAGGGTAGCTCAGCCCCAGCATTTT.

V is TRBV6-5 and J is TRBJ1-1; perhaps TRBD1 as D (5 bases). This CDR3 has 13 residues. V was pared by 8 bases and J by 1 base, with 11 bases between. In germline, CDR1 is MNHEY, CDR2 SVGAGI. The CDR3, as DNA: TGTGCCAGCCGAAGGGGATCGAACACTGAAGCTTTCTTT. Translated, it gives CASRRGSNTEAFF.

The V call is TRBV6-5, the J call TRBJ2-2, with 7 bases matching TRBD2. With 6 bases clipped from V and 1 base from J, the junction kept 2 bases outside the gene matches. The CDR3 extends over 14 amino acids. Looked up from germline, CDR1 is MNHEY and CDR2 is SVGAGI. DNA for the CDR3: TGTGCCAGCAGACGGGGGGAGAACACCGGGGAGCTGTTTTTT. This gives the protein CASRRGENTGELFF.

This clone was seen a single time. This chain joins TRBV5-6 and TRBJ1-1; weak D call: TRBD1 (6 bases). Trimming removed 4 bases from V and 4 bases from J, with 11 bases in between. The CDR3 contains 13 residues. Germline V gives CDR1 SGHDT, CDR2 YYEEEE. CDR3 region: CASSPTGATEAFF. The CDR3 nucleotides read TGTGCCAGCAGCCCAACGGGGGCCACTGAAGCTTTCTTT.

This clone was observed a single time. V and J are TRBV19 and TRBJ2-1, with 7 bases matching TRBD2. In germline, CDR1 is LNHDA, CDR2 SQIVND (reference sequence). V lost 6 bases and J lost 0; bases outside the gene matches: 14. The CDR3 is made up of 18 amino acids. The CDR3 loop reads CASSPRASGDSSYNEQFF. The CDR3 bases are TGTGCCAGTAGCCCTAGGGCTAGCGGAGATTCCTCCTACAATGAGCAGTTCTTC. Together with reference TRBV19 and TRBJ2-1, the CDR3 gives the full variable domain: DGGITQSPKYLFRKEGQNVTLSCEQNLNHDAMYWYRQDPGQGLRLIYYSQIVNDFQKGDIAEGYSVSREKKESFPLTVTSAQKNPTAFYLCASSPRASGDSSYNEQFFGPGTRLTVL.

This sequence joins TRBV29-1 and TRBJ2-1, with 14 bases fitting TRBD2. The CDR3 contains 15 residues. Per germline, CDR1 SQVTM and CDR2 ANQGSEA. Trimming took 7 bases from V and 0 from J; bases not matched to a gene: 2. The CDR3 sequence is CSAGTSGSSYNEQFF. In DNA form, the CDR3 reads TGCAGCGCCGGGACTAGCGGGAGCTCCTACAATGAGCAGTTCTTC.

This chain uses TRBV2 with TRBJ2-1, with a weak D call TRBD2 (6 bases). Trimming stripped 6 bases from V and 7 bases from J, with 22 bases between. The germline CDR1 and CDR2 sequences are SNHLY and FYNNEI. This CDR3 is built from 16 residues. In nucleotides, the CDR3 is TGTGCCAGCAGGGAGCTTACTAGAGCGGAGGGTAATGAGCAGTTCTTC. Translation gives CASRELTRAEGNEQFF.

The chain's CDR3 is CSVGPAGVGTQYF. In DNA form, the CDR3 reads TGCAGCGTTGGGCCAGCGGGAGTCGGTACGCAGTATTTT. The chain recombines TRBV29-1 with TRBJ2-3, with 8 bases lining up with TRBD2. Germline loops: CDR1 SQVTM, CDR2 ANQGSEA. With V trimmed by 4 bases and J by 8 bases, 8 bases remained unmatched. The CDR3 is made up of 13 amino acids.

The chain employs TRBV27 and TRBJ2-5, with 9 bases aligning to TRBD2. Per the germline V gene, CDR1 is MNHEY and CDR2 is SMNVEV (reference sequence). V gave up 4 bases and J gave up 3 bases; unmatched junction bases: 3. The CDR3 is 14 amino acids. The CDR3 loop reads CASSSTSGEETQYF. The CDR3 nucleotides read TGTGCCAGCAGTTCGACTAGCGGCGAAGAGACCCAGTACTTC.

This clone appeared once. This chain uses TRBV3-1 (or the pseudogene TRBV3-2) with TRBJ1-1; D call uncertain. Trimming removed 0 bases at V and 2 bases at J, with 10 bases between. There are 15 residues in the CDR3. Germline-derived CDR1 and CDR2 are LGHDT and YNNKEL (reference sequence). CDR3 DNA sequence: TGTGCCAGCAGCCAAGATAAGGGTGCAAACACTGAAGCTTTCTTT. It yields the protein CASSQDKGANTEAFF.

This chain connects TRBV9 to TRBJ1-2; D might be TRBD1 (5 bases). The CDR3 has 15 residues. Trimming pared 4 bases from V and 7 bases from J, leaving 20 bases between. Germline V gives CDR1 SGDLS, CDR2 YYNGEE. DNA for the CDR3: TGTGCCAGCAGCCCTGACCATGATCTTAGGGGTGGCTACACCTTC. Its translation: CASSPDHDLRGGYTF.

V is TRBV3-1 (or the pseudogene TRBV3-2) and J is TRBJ2-1, with D possibly being TRBD1 or TRBD2 (5 bases each). V was pared by 4 bases and J by 5 bases, with 15 bases between. The CDR3 spans 15 residues. Germline-derived CDR1 and CDR2 are LGHDT and YNNKEL (reference sequence). CDR3 amino acids: CASSLHGTHNNEQFF. The DNA for the CDR3 is TGTGCCAGCAGCCTTCATGGGACCCATAACAATGAGCAGTTCTTC.

In DNA, the CDR3 is TGTGCCAGCAGCTCTACAGGGGTTACCCCAAATGAAAAACTGTTTTTT. Translation: CASSSTGVTPNEKLFF. This chain joins TRBV5-6 and TRBJ1-4, with 7 bases aligning to TRBD1. Germline trimming cut 3 bases from V and 5 bases from J; bases unmatched to any gene: 10. The CDR3 runs to 16 residues. Germline V gene sequence: CDR1 SGHDT, CDR2 YYEEEE.

V usage is TRBV13 and J usage is TRBJ1-6, with 10 positions matching TRBD1. J lost 4 bases, V lost 5 bases, and 5 bases had no gene match. This CDR3 is 16 amino acids long. In germline, CDR1 is PRHDT, CDR2 FYEKMQ (reference sequence). CDR3 DNA: TGTGCCAGCAGCGCCCGGACAGGGGGATATAATTCACCCCTCCACTTT. This sequence encodes CASSARTGGYNSPLHF.

The CDR3 sequence: CASSLTGYSNQPQHF. The CDR3, as DNA: TGTGCCAGCAGTTTAACGGGGTATAGCAATCAGCCCCAGCATTTT. The rearrangement links TRBV27 to TRBJ1-5; D is uncertain. The CDR3 has 15 amino acids. Trimming pared 2 bases from V and 0 bases from J, leaving 8 bases between. Germline-derived CDR1 and CDR2 are MNHEY and SMNVEV (reference sequence).

The chain carries TRBV19 and TRBJ1-2; D possibly corresponds to TRBD1 (5 bases). The CDR3 consists of 15 residues. V lost 4 bases and J 8 bases, leaving 20 bases between the germline ends. Germline V gives CDR1 LNHDA, CDR2 SQIVND (reference sequence). CDR3 amino acids: CASSTNQRSKGGYTF. The CDR3 region has the DNA TGTGCCAGTAGTACCAATCAGAGGAGCAAGGGGGGCTACACCTTC.

The rearrangement joins TRBV7-9 to TRBJ1-2, with D perhaps TRBD1 (5 bases). The CDR3 covers 13 residues. CDR1 and CDR2 from the germline V gene are SEHNR and FQNEAQ (reference sequence). The V end was cut by 5 bases, the J end by 4 bases, with 11 bases between. CDR3 DNA sequence: TGTGCCAGCAGCCGAGGGACGGTCTATGGCTACACCTTC. It specifies CASSRGTVYGYTF.

V gene TRBV5-1 combines with J gene TRBJ2-7; D remains ambiguous. Germline V CDR1 and CDR2: SGHRS, YFSETQ. This CDR3 spans 12 amino acids. Trimming shortened V by 4 bases and J by 4 bases, and 9 bases separated the two germline ends. The CDR3 loop reads CASSAVGYEQYF. CDR3 DNA sequence: TGCGCCAGCAGCGCCGTAGGGTACGAGCAGTACTTC.

The CDR3 DNA is TGTGCCAGCAGCCAAGATCGACAGGATGGCTACACCTTC. This encodes CASSQDRQDGYTF. The chain couples TRBV3-1 (or the pseudogene TRBV3-2) to TRBJ1-2, with TRBD1 as a possible D gene (6 bases). This CDR3 is built from 13 residues. The germline gives CDR1 LGHDT, CDR2 YNNKEL (reference sequence). The V end was cut by 0 bases, the J end by 6 bases, with 8 bases between.

The V call is TRBV7-2, the J call TRBJ1-1; D gene unclear. Trimming took off 7 bases at V and 1 base at J, with 7 bases between the two ends. The germline V gene encodes CDR1 SGHTA and CDR2 FQGNSA. This CDR3 contains 12 residues. This CDR3 is CASTGSNTEAFF. In DNA form, the CDR3 reads TGTGCCAGCACAGGATCGAACACTGAAGCTTTCTTT.

J is TRBJ2-7 and V is TRBV25-1; D possibly corresponds to TRBD1 (6 bases). This CDR3 region has 15 residues. The germline V and J ends were trimmed by 2 bases and 6 bases, with 17 bases remaining between them. Germline assignment: CDR1 MGHDK and CDR2 SYGVNS. The DNA for the CDR3 is TGTGCCAGCAGTGAAGCAGATATTGGACAGCTCGAGCAGTACTTC. Protein sequence: CASSEADIGQLEQYF.

CDR3 DNA: TGTGCCACCAGATTTCAGGGGCCTGTAAACTCTGGAAACACCATATATTTT. Translating gives CATRFQGPVNSGNTIYF. The V call is TRBV24-1, the J call TRBJ1-3; D might be TRBD1 (6 bases). Between the trimmed V and J ends, which lost 7 bases and 0 bases, there was a span of 18 bases. Germline assignment: CDR1 KGHDR and CDR2 SFDVKD. CDR3 length: 17 residues.

The chain has TRBV12-3 or TRBV12-4 and TRBJ2-7; no clear D gene. V lost 6 bases and J lost 3, with 12 bases in between. The CDR3 has 13 residues. The CDR3 protein is CASSQDGYYEQYF. The CDR3, as DNA: TGTGCCAGCAGCCAGGACGGGTACTACGAGCAGTACTTC.

This sequence joins TRBV7-9 and TRBJ1-6, with 7 bases matching TRBD1. With V trimmed by 5 bases and J by 6 bases, 7 bases remained unmatched. The germline V gene has CDR1 SEHNR and CDR2 FQNEAQ (reference sequence). This CDR3 is 15 amino acids long. DNA for the CDR3: TGTGCCAGCAGCCCACCGGGACAGAGTAATTCACCCCTCCACTTT. Translated, it gives CASSPPGQSNSPLHF.

The chain is built from TRBV11-3 and TRBJ1-1, with D uncertain. The CDR3 extends over 13 amino acids. Germline values: CDR1 SGHNT, CDR2 YENEEA. V was trimmed by 2 bases and J by 3 bases, leaving 7 bases between them. The CDR3 region has the DNA TGTGCCAGCAGCTTAAACAAGGACACTGAAGCTTTCTTT. Its protein is CASSLNKDTEAFF. Full variable domain (missing parts from reference TRBV11-3 and TRBJ1-1): EAGVVQSPRYKIIEKKQPVAFWCNPISGHNTLYWYLQNLGQGPELLIRYENEEAVDDSQLPKDRFSAERLKGVDSTLKIQPAELGDSAVYLCASSLNKDTEAFFGQGTRLTVV.